This entry features one TCR beta chain sequence. This clone was recorded only once. Its antigen is currently not known. One base away there is no much larger clone; base qualities are not given. V loses 1 base of germline sequence and J loses 3 bases, and the interval between the two ends is 21 bases. CDR1 and CDR2, per the germline V gene (reference sequence), are PRHDT and FYEKMQ. Inclusive of the bounding cysteine and phenylalanine, the CDR3 is 18 residues long. Solely the CDR3 DNA is kept, with 54 bases framed from the first base. This sample stems from a study of technical replicates of blood from a few donors (dated by TCRdb to 2016 to 2017). To prepare the library, the immunoSEQ multiplex PCR assay was applied. Sourced from immuneACCESS, this table was stored by TCRdb with only in-frame sequences that have V and J called. A share of the clones is absent; for the studies checked, an unresolved V gene accounts for under half, and the remainder has no known explanation. The sample yields 80,000 to 90,000 clones; around 94% were counted once. 0.2% to 0.3% of the sample rests with the top ten.

Recombination joined TRBV13 with TRBJ1-1, and the D gene may be TRBD1, 5 bases matching. The source of this sequence is a human donor in good health. Sequencing was carried out using T cells isolated from PBMCs. CDR3 reads: CASSLERGSLGGDTEAFF. The DNA sequence is as follows: TGTGCCAGCAGCTTAGAGAGGGGATCCCTCGGCGGGGACACTGAAGCTTTCTTT.